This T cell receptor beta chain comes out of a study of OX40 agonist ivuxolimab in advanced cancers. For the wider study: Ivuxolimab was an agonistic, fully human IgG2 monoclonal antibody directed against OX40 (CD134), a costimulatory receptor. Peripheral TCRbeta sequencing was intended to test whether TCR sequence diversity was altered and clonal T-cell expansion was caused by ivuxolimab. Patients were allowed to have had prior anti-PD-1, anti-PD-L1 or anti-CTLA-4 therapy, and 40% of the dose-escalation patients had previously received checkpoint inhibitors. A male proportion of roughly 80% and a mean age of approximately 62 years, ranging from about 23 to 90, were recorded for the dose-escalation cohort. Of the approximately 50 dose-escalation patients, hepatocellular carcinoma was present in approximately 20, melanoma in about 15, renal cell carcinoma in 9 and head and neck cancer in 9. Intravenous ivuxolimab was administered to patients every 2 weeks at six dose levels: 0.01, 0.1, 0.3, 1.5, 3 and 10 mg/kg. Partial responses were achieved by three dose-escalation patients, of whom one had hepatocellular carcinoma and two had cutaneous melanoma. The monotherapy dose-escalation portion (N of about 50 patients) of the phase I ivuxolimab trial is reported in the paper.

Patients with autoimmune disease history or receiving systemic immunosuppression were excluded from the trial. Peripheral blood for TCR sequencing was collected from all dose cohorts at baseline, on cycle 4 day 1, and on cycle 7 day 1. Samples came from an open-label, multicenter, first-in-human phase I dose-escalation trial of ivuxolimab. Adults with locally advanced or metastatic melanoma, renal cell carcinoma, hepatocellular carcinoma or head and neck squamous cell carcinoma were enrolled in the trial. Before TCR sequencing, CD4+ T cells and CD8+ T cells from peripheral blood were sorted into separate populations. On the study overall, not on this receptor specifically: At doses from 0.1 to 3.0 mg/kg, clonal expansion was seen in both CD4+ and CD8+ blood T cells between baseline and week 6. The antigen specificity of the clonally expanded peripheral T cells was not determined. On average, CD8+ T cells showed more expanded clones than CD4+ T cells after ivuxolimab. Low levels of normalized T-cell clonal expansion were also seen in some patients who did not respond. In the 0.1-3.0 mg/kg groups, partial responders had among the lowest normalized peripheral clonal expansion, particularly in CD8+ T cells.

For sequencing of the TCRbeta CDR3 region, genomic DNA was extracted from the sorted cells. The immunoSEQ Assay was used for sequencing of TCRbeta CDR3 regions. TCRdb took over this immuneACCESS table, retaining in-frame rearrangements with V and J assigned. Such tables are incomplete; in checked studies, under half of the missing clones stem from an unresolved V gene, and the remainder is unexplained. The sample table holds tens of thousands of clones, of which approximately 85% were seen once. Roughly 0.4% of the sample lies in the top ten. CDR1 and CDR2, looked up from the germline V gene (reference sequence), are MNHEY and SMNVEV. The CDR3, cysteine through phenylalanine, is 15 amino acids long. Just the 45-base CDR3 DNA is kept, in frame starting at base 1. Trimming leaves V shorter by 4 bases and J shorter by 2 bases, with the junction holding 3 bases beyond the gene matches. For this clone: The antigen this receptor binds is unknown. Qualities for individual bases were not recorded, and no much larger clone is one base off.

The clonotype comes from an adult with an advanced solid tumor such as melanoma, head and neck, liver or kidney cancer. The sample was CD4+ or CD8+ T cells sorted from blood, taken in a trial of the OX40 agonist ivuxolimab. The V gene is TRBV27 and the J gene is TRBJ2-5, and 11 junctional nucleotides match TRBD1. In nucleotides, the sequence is TGTGCCAGCAGTTGGGGACAGGGGGTTCAAGAGACCCAGTACTTC. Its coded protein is CASSWGQGVQETQYF.